The 20 T cell receptor beta chains given below trace back to one sample, sequenced in a study of cytomegalovirus exposure and HLA in healthy donors. In the PCR, 60 Vbeta and 13 Jbeta primers were used. Repertoires were generated with immunoSEQ multiplex PCR, while TCRdb's copy carries only in-frame clones and drops some. The table records 85,000 to 130,000 clones, roughly 75% of them present only once. Sequencing was carried out using PBMCs. The source of these receptors is a woman aged 18-29 years in good health and CMV-seropositive.

V gene TRBV5-6 combines with J gene TRBJ1-4; perhaps TRBD1 as D (6 bases). V shed 4 bases and J shed 7 bases, with 17 bases lying between them. Per germline, CDR1 SGHDT and CDR2 YYEEEE. The CDR3 has 15 amino acids. CDR3 loop: CASSILQGRSEKLFF. The CDR3 nucleotides are TGTGCCAGCAGCATACTACAGGGAAGGAGTGAAAAACTGTTTTTT.

The chain links TRBV11-1 to TRBJ1-2; 8 bases are shared with TRBD1. After removal of 4 bases from V and 3 bases from J, the junction contained 7 bases not matched to a gene. Germline CDR1 reads SGHAT; CDR2 reads FQDESV (reference sequence). This CDR3 comprises 15 residues. The CDR3: CASSSGQVAYYGYTF. CDR3 coding DNA: TGTGCCAGCAGCTCGGGACAGGTGGCCTACTATGGCTACACCTTC.

This rearrangement joins TRBV28 to TRBJ1-2; D is undetermined. Trimming removed 2 bases at V and 7 bases at J, with 14 bases between. CDR3 length: 14 amino acids. The germline CDR1 and CDR2 sequences are MDHEN and SYDVKM. CDR3 protein: CASSLHRVGGGYTF. The CDR3 bases are TGTGCCAGCAGTTTACATAGGGTAGGAGGTGGCTACACCTTC.

The rearrangement joins TRBV2 to TRBJ1-1; the match to TRBD1 covers 12 bases. V dropped 6 bases and J dropped 2; count of bases not matched to a gene: 7. The CDR3 runs 16 residues. Germline V gene lookup returns CDR1 SNHLY and CDR2 FYNNEI. The CDR3 region has the DNA TGTGCCAGCAGCCCCGGGACAGGGGGCCGAAACACTGAAGCTTTCTTT. It codes for CASSPGTGGRNTEAFF.

There are a few counts of this clone. This chain connects TRBV7-9 to TRBJ2-1; 10 nucleotides line up with TRBD2. Germline V gives CDR1 SEHNR, CDR2 FQNEAQ (reference sequence). There are 14 residues in the CDR3. The V gene end was trimmed by 3 bases and the J gene end by 8 bases; junction bases not matched to a gene: 4. For the CDR3, the DNA is TGTGCCAGCAGCTTGTTACTAGCGGGATATGAGCAGTTCTTC. Its protein product is CASSLLLAGYEQFF.

The gene calls are TRBV28 and TRBJ1-3; TRBD1 aligns across 9 bases. Trimming at V came to 9 bases and at J to 1 base, leaving 10 bases not matched to a gene. Per the germline V gene, CDR1 is MDHEN and CDR2 is SYDVKM. The CDR3 sequence is 16 residues long. CDR3 sequence: CASLEQGALSGNTIYF. CDR3 bases: TGTGCCAGTCTGGAACAGGGGGCACTTTCTGGAAACACCATATATTTT.

This clone appeared once. The chain couples TRBV10-3 to TRBJ2-7; D might be TRBD1 (5 bases). The CDR3 is made up of 15 amino acids. Between the trimmed V and J ends, which lost 3 bases and 2 bases, there was a span of 14 bases. CDR1 is ENHRY and CDR2 is SYGVKD in the germline V gene. CDR3 sequence reads: CAISDRAREAYEQYF. The CDR3 nucleotides read TGTGCCATCAGTGATAGAGCCAGGGAAGCCTACGAGCAGTACTTC.

The table lists this clone with a count of one. The genes are TRBV25-1 and TRBJ1-1, with 12 bases aligning to TRBD1. V trimming: 6 bases; J trimming: 5 bases; junction bases outside the gene matches: 13. The germline V gene encodes CDR1 MGHDK and CDR2 SYGVNS. The CDR3 has 17 amino acids. The DNA of the CDR3 is TGTGCCAGCAGGGCGGGACAGGGGGCGGATGGTGGGACTGAAGCTTTCTTT. Its protein product is CASRAGQGADGGTEAFF.

The chain couples TRBV10-3 to TRBJ2-7, with TRBD1 as a possible D gene (6 bases). Germline V gene data show CDR1 as ENHRY and CDR2 as SYGVKD. V lost 5 bases to trimming and J lost 3 bases, with 14 bases between them. The CDR3 spans 14 residues. The CDR3 sequence: CAISSSTGIYEQYF. The CDR3 nucleotides read TGTGCCATCAGTTCAAGCACAGGGATCTACGAGCAGTACTTC.

The rearrangement uses TRBV7-2 and TRBJ2-1; perhaps TRBD1 as D (6 bases). The germline V and J ends were trimmed by 3 bases and 4 bases, with 10 bases remaining between them. Germline loops: CDR1 SGHTA, CDR2 FQGNSA. The CDR3 consists of 14 residues. CDR3 sequence: CASSFGTPYNEQFF. The CDR3 DNA reads TGTGCCAGCAGCTTCGGGACACCGTACAATGAGCAGTTCTTC.

The table lists this clone with a few counts. The chain employs TRBV6-5 and TRBJ2-3; D might be TRBD2 (5 bases). CDR1 is MNHEY and CDR2 is SVGAGI in the germline V gene. Trimming stripped 6 bases from V and 5 bases from J, with 12 bases between. This CDR3 region has 13 residues. This chain's CDR3 is CASSPARGDTQYF. The CDR3 DNA reads TGTGCCAGCAGCCCCGCACGGGGAGATACGCAGTATTTT.

This chain links TRBV27 with TRBJ2-1; 8 nucleotides agree with TRBD2. J was trimmed by 2 bases and V by 3 bases; bases with no gene match: 3. The CDR3 is 15 amino acids. In germline, CDR1 is MNHEY, CDR2 SMNVEV (reference sequence). CDR3 in DNA: TGTGCCAGCAGTTTTAGCGGGAACACCTACAATGAGCAGTTCTTC. Protein: CASSFSGNTYNEQFF.

V is TRBV29-1 and J is TRBJ1-6, with D perhaps TRBD1 (5 bases). V gave up 4 bases and J gave up 9 bases, with 13 bases separating them. Germline V gene sequence: CDR1 SQVTM, CDR2 ANQGSEA. This CDR3 spans 13 amino acids. CDR3 nucleotides: TGCAGCGTTGCGGGGGACGTCGGTTCACCCCTCCACTTT. Translated: CSVAGDVGSPLHF.

This clone showed up just a few times. The rearrangement links TRBV6-5 to TRBJ2-5; tentative D call: TRBD2 (6 bases). The CDR3 totals 14 residues. Trimming removed 5 bases at V and 5 bases at J, with 15 bases between. Per germline, CDR1 MNHEY and CDR2 SVGAGI. This CDR3 is CASSRARGYETQYF. The CDR3 DNA is TGTGCCAGCAGTCGCGCTCGGGGGTATGAGACCCAGTACTTC.

This clone appeared a few times. As DNA, the CDR3 is TGTGCCACCAGCAGATTTGGTAGCGGGAGGGCCCCCTACGAGCAGTACTTC. Translating it yields CATSRFGSGRAPYEQYF. The chain carries TRBV15 and TRBJ2-7; 11 nucleotides align to TRBD2. Trimming cost V 2 bases and J 2 bases; bases outside gene matches: 8. This CDR3 contains 17 residues. Germline V lookup: CDR1 LNHNV, CDR2 YYDKDF (reference sequence).

The chain combines TRBV5-1 with TRBJ2-1; the D gene is possibly TRBD2 (5 bases). Trimming shortened V by 0 bases and J by 0 bases, and 10 bases separated the two germline ends. The CDR3 covers 16 residues. CDR1 and CDR2 (germline): SGHRS, YFSETQ. This CDR3 is CASSLERGSSYNEQFF. The CDR3 DNA is TGCGCCAGCAGCTTGGAACGGGGATCCTCCTACAATGAGCAGTTCTTC.

The chain has TRBV19 and TRBJ2-7; TRBD1 matches at 10 bases. Trimming cost V 11 bases and J 3 bases; bases outside gene matches: 13. Germline-derived CDR1 and CDR2 are LNHDA and SQIVND (reference sequence). The CDR3 consists of 15 residues. CDR3 amino acids: CAVSSGQGEFYEQYF. The CDR3 nucleotides read TGTGCCGTATCATCAGGACAGGGGGAATTCTACGAGCAGTACTTC.

The chain is built from TRBV5-1 and TRBJ2-3; D gene ambiguous. V lost 4 bases and J lost 1, with 4 bases in between. Germline-derived CDR1 and CDR2 are SGHRS and YFSETQ. This CDR3 comprises 12 residues. As DNA, the CDR3 is TGCGCCAGCAGCGCGGGCACAGATACGCAGTATTTT. As protein: CASSAGTDTQYF.

The chain employs TRBV10-3 and TRBJ2-3; 7 bases fit TRBD2. The V and J ends lost 4 bases and 5 bases, in that order; junction bases with no gene match: 6. The germline CDR1 and CDR2 sequences are ENHRY and SYGVKD. CDR3 length: 14 amino acids. The CDR3 sequence is CAISGGRYGDTQYF. The CDR3 region has the DNA TGTGCCATCAGTGGCGGGAGATATGGAGATACGCAGTATTTT.

The V gene is TRBV5-1, the J gene TRBJ2-5; 8 bases align to TRBD2. The V segment lost 1 base and the J segment 1 base; nucleotides outside the gene matches: 3. Germline loops: CDR1 SGHRS, CDR2 YFSETQ. The CDR3 runs to 15 residues. CDR3 in amino acids: CASSLLAGLQETQYF. The CDR3 DNA reads as TGCGCCAGCAGCTTGCTAGCGGGCCTCCAAGAGACCCAGTACTTC. The whole variable domain, remainder taken from reference TRBV5-1 and TRBJ2-5, is KAGVTQTPRYLIKTRGQQVTLSCSPISGHRSVSWYQQTPGQGLQFLFEYFSETQRNKGNFPGRFSGRQFSNSRSEMNVSTLELGDSALYLCASSLLAGLQETQYFGPGTRLLVL.